The 8 T cell receptor beta chains in this list originate from one sample, sequenced in a study of T cells in Graves' hyperthyroidism and ophthalmopathy. Amplification yielded TCR beta CDR3 regions, with RNA transcripts as the source. Initially, a first-round RT-PCR of the TCR CDR3 employed the HTBI primer set. Using its own MiXCR run on the multiplex PCR reads, TCRdb lists one record per CDR3 protein. This table holds some 350,000 distinct CDR3 sequences, approximately 14% found once. Sequenced sample: blood. These receptors came from a woman between 18 and 30 years old with Graves' hyperthyroidism that later progressed to Graves' ophthalmopathy.

This clonotype was picked up many times. The chain joins TRBV12-3 or TRBV12-4 to TRBJ2-7; 9 bases are shared with TRBD2. The length of the CDR3 is 15 residues. V lost 3 bases to trimming and J lost 0 bases; unmatched junction nucleotides: 3. CDR3 sequence reads: CASSFSGSGSYEQYF. Here the CDR3 DNA reads TGTGCCAGCAGTTTTAGCGGGAGCGGCTCCTACGAGCAGTACTTC.

In this sample, this clonotype turned up a few times. The J gene is TRBJ2-6, the V gene TRBV27; the D is unclear. The germline CDR1 and CDR2 sequences are MNHEY and SMNVEV (reference sequence). The CDR3 has 16 amino acids. Trimming left V 2 bases short and J 4 bases short, with 12 bases between. The CDR3 bases are TGTGCCAGCAGTTTAACCTCCCGTCCCGGGGCCAACGTCCTGACTTTC. It codes for CASSLTSRPGANVLTF.

Many counts were recorded for this clonotype. The chain is built from TRBV6-6 and TRBJ1-6, with TRBD1 matching 8 bases. V gave up 2 bases and J gave up 8 bases; unmatched junction bases: 5. Germline V CDR1 and CDR2: MNHNY, SVGAGI (reference sequence). The CDR3 totals 15 residues. CDR3 sequence: CASSYRRDRHSPLHF. In DNA, the CDR3 is TGTGCCAGCAGTTACAGGAGGGACAGGCATTCACCCCTCCACTTT.

This clonotype was counted a few times. Being one base from a much bigger clone, this may be a read error. The J gene is TRBJ2-5, the V gene TRBV7-9, with TRBD2 as a possible D gene (6 bases). Germline loops: CDR1 SEHNR, CDR2 FQNEAQ (reference sequence). The CDR3 totals 16 residues. CDR3 loop: CASSFIALGEVETLYF. CDR3 in DNA: TGTGCCAGCAGCTTCATCGCGCTTGGGGAGGTGGAGACCCTGTACTTC. Variable domain in full (rest from reference TRBV7-9 and TRBJ2-5): DTGVSQNPRHKITKRGQNVTFRCDPISEHNRLYWYRQTLGQGPEFLTYFQNEAQLEKSRLLSDRFSAERPKGSFSTLEIQRTEQGDSAMYLCASSFIALGEVETLYFGPGTRLLVL.

The sample holds many counts of this clonotype. The chain joins TRBV15 to TRBJ2-1; 14 bases match TRBD2. Germline V lookup: CDR1 LNHNV, CDR2 YYDKDF (reference sequence). This CDR3 region has 17 residues. V lost 0 bases, J lost 6 bases, and 4 bases stayed unmatched. CDR3 in DNA: TGTGCCACCAGCAGAGAGCCGGGACTAGCGGGAGCCAATGAGCAGTTCTTC. It codes for CATSREPGLAGANEQFF. Filled out from reference TRBV15 and TRBJ2-1, the complete variable domain reads DAMVIQNPRYQVTQFGKPVTLSCSQTLNHNVMYWYQQKSSQAPKLLFHYYDKDFNNEADTPDNFQSRRPNTSFCFLDIRSPGLGDTAMYLCATSREPGLAGANEQFFGPGTRLTVL.

This clonotype was recorded many times. This chain connects TRBV4-2 to TRBJ2-2, with D hard to call. The CDR3 is 15 amino acids. Trimming pared 0 bases from V and 1 base from J, leaving 6 bases between. CDR1 and CDR2 (germline): LGHNA, YNFKEQ. CDR3 nucleotide sequence: TGTGCCAGCAGCCAAGATTGGCTGAACACCGGGGAGCTGTTTTTT. It codes for CASSQDWLNTGELFF.

With regard to this clonotype: Possible read error: a much larger clone is one base away. The chain links TRBV29-1 to TRBJ2-7; D is possibly TRBD1 (6 bases). The CDR3 totals 15 residues. V lost 1 base and J 1 base, leaving 14 bases between the germline ends. Germline lookup yields CDR1 SQVTM and CDR2 ANQGSEA. This chain's CDR3 is CSVEVWTTGSYEQYF. CDR3 coding DNA: TGCAGCGTTGAAGTCTGGACCACAGGGTCCTACGAGCAGTACTTC.

This clonotype was seen a few times. This chain joins TRBV5-4 and TRBJ2-7, with 8 bases that match TRBD1. J gave up 0 bases and V 7 bases, and 9 bases lay outside the gene matches. This CDR3 region has 15 residues. The germline V gene encodes CDR1 SGHNT and CDR2 YYREEE (reference sequence). CDR3 residues: CASGDGDRISYEQYF. The CDR3 DNA reads as TGTGCCAGCGGAGACGGGGACAGGATCTCCTACGAGCAGTACTTC.